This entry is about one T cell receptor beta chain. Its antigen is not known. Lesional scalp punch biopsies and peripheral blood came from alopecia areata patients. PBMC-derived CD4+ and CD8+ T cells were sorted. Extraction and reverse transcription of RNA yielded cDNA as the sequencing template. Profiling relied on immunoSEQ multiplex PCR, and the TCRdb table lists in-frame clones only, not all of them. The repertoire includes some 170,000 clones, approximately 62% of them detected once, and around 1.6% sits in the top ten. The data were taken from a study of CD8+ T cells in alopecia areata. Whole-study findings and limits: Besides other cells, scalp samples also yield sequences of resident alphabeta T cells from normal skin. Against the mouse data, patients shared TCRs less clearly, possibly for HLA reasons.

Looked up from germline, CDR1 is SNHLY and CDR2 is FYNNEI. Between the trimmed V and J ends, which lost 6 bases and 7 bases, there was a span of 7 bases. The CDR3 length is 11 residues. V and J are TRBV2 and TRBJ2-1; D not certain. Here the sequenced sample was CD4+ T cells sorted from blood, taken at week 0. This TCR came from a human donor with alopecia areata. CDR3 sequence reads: CASRQSNEQFF. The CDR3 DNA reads TGTGCCAGCAGACAGAGTAATGAGCAGTTCTTC.